Described below is a single T cell receptor (beta chain) sequence and its context. Its antigen is not known. This entry belongs to a study of T cell responses to AZD1222 COVID-19 vaccine. Study-level background: Doses given second, at about 4 or about 12 weeks, were pooled. Study results and limitations: Spike-specific TCR breadth and depth went up after people got two AZD1222 doses.

The CDR3 is 15 residues long. V lost 2 bases, J lost 4 bases, and 9 bases stayed unmatched. From germline, CDR1 is GTSNPN and CDR2 SVGIG (reference sequence). Data came from immunoSEQ multiplex PCR; TCRdb stores just in-frame clones and leaves some out. Of fewer than 110,000 clones detected, 85% to 90% appear once; the ten largest clones hold approximately 1.3%. The TCR originated in an adult in good health. The rearrangement links TRBV30 to TRBJ1-2; 8 nucleotides align to TRBD1. The sample was peripheral blood, taken on day 0 of AZD1222 vaccination. CDR3 sequence (DNA): TGTGCCTGGAGTCGAAGCCGGGACAGGCGCTATGGCTACACCTTC. Amino acids: CAWSRSRDRRYGYTF.